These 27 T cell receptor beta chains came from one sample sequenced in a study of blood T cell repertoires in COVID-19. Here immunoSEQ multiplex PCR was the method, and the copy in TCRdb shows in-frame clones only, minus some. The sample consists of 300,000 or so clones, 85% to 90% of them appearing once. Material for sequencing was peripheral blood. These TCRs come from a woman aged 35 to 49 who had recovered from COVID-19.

CDR3 sequence: CASSLGGFTEAFF. Written as DNA, the CDR3 is TGTGCCAGCTCACTCGGAGGGTTTACTGAAGCTTTCTTT. V usage is TRBV18 and J usage is TRBJ1-1; the D is unclear. The CDR3 spans 13 residues. The germline V gene encodes CDR1 KGHSH and CDR2 LQKENI. Trimming cost V 4 bases and J 5 bases, with 11 bases left between them.

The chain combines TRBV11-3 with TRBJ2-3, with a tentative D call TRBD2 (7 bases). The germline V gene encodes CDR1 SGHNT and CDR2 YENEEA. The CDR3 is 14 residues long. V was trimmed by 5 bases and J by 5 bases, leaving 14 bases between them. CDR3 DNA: TGTGCCAGCAGCCTCGGGCGGGGGCAAGATACGCAGTATTTT. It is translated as CASSLGRGQDTQYF.

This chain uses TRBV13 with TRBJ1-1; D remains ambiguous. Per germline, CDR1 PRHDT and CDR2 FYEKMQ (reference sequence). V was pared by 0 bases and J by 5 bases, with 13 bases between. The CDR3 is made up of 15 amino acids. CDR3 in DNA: TGTGCCAGCAGCTTAGGCCGGTCCCTGGAGACTGAAGCTTTCTTT. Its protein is CASSLGRSLETEAFF.

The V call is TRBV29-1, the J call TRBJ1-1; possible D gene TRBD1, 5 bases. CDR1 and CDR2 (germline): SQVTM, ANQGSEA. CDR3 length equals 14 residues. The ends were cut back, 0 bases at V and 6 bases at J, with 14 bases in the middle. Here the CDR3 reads CSVEESPRVAEAFF. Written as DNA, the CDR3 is TGCAGCGTTGAAGAAAGTCCCAGGGTCGCTGAAGCTTTCTTT.

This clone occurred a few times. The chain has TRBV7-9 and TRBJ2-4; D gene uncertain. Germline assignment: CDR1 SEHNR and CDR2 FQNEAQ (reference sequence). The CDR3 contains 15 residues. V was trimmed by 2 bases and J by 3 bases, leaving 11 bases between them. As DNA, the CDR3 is TGTGCCAGCAGCTTAAGTAACAGTGGCAAAAACATTCAGTACTTC. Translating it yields CASSLSNSGKNIQYF.

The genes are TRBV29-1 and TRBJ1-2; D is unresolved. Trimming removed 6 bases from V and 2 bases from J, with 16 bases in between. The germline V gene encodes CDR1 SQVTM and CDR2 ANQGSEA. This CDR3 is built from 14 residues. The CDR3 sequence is CSVARDVANYGYTF. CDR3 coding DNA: TGCAGCGTAGCTCGGGATGTGGCGAACTATGGCTACACCTTC. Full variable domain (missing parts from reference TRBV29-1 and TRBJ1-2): SAVISQKPSRDICQRGTSLTIQCQVDSQVTMMFWYRQQPGQSLTLIATANQGSEATYESGFVIDKFPISRPNLTFSTLTVSNMSPEDSSIYLCSVARDVANYGYTFGSGTRLTVV.

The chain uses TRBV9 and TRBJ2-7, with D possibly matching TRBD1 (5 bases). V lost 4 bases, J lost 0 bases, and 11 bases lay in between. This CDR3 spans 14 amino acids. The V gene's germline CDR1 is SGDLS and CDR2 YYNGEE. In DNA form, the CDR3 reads TGTGCCAGCAGCATCGCAGGGTTCTCCTACGAGCAGTACTTC. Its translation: CASSIAGFSYEQYF.

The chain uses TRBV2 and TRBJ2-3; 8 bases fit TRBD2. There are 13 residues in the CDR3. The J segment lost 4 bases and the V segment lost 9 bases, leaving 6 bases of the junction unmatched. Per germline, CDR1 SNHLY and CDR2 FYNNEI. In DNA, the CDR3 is TGTGCCAGTTCGGCGGGGGGCGCAGATACGCAGTATTTT. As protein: CASSAGGADTQYF.

The CDR3, as DNA: TGCGCCAGCAGCTTGGGACCCACGGCTAGCAATGAGCAGTTCTTC. Its translation is CASSLGPTASNEQFF. V usage is TRBV5-1 and J usage is TRBJ2-1; D remains ambiguous. The ends were cut back, 0 bases at V and 6 bases at J, with 13 bases in the middle. CDR3 length: 15 residues. The germline CDR1 and CDR2 sequences are SGHRS and YFSETQ.

The CDR3 nucleotides are TGTGCCAGCAGCTTGGCCCCGGGAGAAGCTTTCTTT. Its translation: CASSLAPGEAFF. J is TRBJ1-1 and V is TRBV5-4; D is undetermined. The CDR3 length is 12 residues. V lost 0 bases, J lost 8 bases, and 8 bases lay in between. Germline CDR1 and CDR2: SGHNT and YYREEE (reference sequence).

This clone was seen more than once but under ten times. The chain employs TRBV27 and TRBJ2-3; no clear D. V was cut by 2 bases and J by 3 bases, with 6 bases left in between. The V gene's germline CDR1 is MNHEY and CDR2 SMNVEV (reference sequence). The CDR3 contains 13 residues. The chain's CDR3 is CASSLRSTDTQYF. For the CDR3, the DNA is TGTGCCAGCAGTTTAAGGAGTACAGATACGCAGTATTTT.

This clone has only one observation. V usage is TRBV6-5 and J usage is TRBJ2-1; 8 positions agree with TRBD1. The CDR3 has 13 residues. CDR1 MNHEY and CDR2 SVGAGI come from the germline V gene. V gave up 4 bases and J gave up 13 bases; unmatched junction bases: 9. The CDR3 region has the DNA TGTGCCAGCAGTTCGACAGGGGCTAGAGTTCAGTTCTTC. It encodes CASSSTGARVQFF.

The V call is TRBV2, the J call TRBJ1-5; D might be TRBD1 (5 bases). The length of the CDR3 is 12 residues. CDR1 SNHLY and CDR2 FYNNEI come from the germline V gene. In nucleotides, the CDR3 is TGTGGCGGGGGAAAGAGCAATCAGCCCCAGCATTTT. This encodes CGGGKSNQPQHF.

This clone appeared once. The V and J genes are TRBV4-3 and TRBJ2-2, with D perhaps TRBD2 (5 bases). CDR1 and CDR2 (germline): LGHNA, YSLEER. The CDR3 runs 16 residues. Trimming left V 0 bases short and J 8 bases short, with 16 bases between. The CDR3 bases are TGCGCCAGCAGCCAAGAACCTAGCTCGCTGATGGGGGAGCTGTTTTTT. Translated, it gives CASSQEPSSLMGELFF.

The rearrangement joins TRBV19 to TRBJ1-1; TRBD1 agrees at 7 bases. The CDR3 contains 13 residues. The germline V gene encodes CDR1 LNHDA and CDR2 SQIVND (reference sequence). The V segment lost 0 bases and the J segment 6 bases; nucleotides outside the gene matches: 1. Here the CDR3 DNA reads TGTGCCAGTAGTATAGATGGGACAGCTGAAGCTTTCTTT. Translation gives CASSIDGTAEAFF.

The CDR3 coding sequence is TGTGCCAGCAGTTCCCTACGAATACCCGGGACAGGGGGTTCTTACGAGCAGTACTTC. It translates to CASSSLRIPGTGGSYEQYF. The rearrangement uses TRBV11-2 and TRBJ2-7, with 11 bases that match TRBD1. The J segment lost 4 bases and the V segment lost 6 bases, leaving 20 bases of the junction unmatched. This CDR3 region has 19 residues. Germline CDR1 reads SGHAT; CDR2 reads FQNNGV. The full variable domain, with the rest looked up from reference TRBV11-2 and TRBJ2-7, is EAGVAQSPRYKIIEKRQSVAFWCNPISGHATLYWYQQILGQGPKLLIQFQNNGVVDDSQLPKDRFSAERLKGVDSTLKIQPAKLEDSAVYLCASSSLRIPGTGGSYEQYFGPGTRLTVT.

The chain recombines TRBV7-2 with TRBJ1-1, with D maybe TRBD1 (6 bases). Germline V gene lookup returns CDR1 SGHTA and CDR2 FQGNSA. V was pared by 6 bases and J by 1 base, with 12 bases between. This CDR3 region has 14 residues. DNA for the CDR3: TGTGCCAGCAGACCAAGGGGGGGGAACACTGAAGCTTTCTTT. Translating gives CASRPRGGNTEAFF.

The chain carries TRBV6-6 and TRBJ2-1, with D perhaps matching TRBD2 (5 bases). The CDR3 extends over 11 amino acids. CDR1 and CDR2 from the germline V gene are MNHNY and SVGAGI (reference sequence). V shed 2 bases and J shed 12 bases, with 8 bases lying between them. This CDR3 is CASSYGGGQFF. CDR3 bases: TGTGCCAGCAGTTACGGAGGTGGGCAGTTCTTC.

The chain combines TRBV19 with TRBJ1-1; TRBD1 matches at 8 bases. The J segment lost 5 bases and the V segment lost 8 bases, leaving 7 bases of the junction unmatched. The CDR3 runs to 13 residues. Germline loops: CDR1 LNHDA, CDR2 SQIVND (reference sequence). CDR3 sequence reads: CASHDRGWTEAFF. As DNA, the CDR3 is TGTGCCAGTCATGACAGGGGTTGGACTGAAGCTTTCTTT.

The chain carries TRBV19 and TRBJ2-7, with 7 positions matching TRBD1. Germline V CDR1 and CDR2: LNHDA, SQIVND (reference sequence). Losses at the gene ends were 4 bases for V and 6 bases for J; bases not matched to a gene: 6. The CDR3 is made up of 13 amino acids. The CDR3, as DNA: TGTGCCAGTAGTAGCCTGACAGGGAGCGAGCAGTACTTC. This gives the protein CASSSLTGSEQYF. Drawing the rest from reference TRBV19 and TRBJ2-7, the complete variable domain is DGGITQSPKYLFRKEGQNVTLSCEQNLNHDAMYWYRQDPGQGLRLIYYSQIVNDFQKGDIAEGYSVSREKKESFPLTVTSAQKNPTAFYLCASSSLTGSEQYFGPGTRLTVT.

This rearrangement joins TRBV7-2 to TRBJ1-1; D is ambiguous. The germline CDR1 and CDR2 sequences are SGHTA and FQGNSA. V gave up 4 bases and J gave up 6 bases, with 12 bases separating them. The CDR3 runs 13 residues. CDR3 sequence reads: CASSSYEGAEAFF. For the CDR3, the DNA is TGTGCCAGCAGCTCTTACGAGGGAGCTGAAGCTTTCTTT.

The CDR3: CASSMTGSGANVLTF. CDR3 DNA sequence: TGTGCCAGCAGCATGACAGGGTCCGGGGCCAACGTCCTGACTTTC. The gene calls are TRBV2 and TRBJ2-6, with TRBD1 matching 7 bases. Germline loops: CDR1 SNHLY, CDR2 FYNNEI. V shed 6 bases and J 4 bases; nucleotides not matched to a gene: 6. This CDR3 has 15 residues. The variable domain in full, completed from reference TRBV2 and TRBJ2-6, reads EPEVTQTPSHQVTQMGQEVILRCVPISNHLYFYWYRQILGQKVEFLVSFYNNEISEKSEIFDDQFSVERPDGSNFTLKIRSTKLEDSAMYFCASSMTGSGANVLTFGAGSRLTVL.

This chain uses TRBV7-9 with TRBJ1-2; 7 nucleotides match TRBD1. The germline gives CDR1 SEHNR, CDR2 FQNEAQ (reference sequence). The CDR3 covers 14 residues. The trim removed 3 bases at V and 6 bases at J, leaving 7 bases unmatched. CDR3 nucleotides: TGTGCCAGCAGCTTGATGGCCAGGGGGGATGGCTACACCTTC. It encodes CASSLMARGDGYTF.

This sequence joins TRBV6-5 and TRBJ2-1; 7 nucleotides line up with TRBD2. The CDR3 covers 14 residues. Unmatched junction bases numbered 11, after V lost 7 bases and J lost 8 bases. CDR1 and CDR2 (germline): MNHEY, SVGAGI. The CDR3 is CASTRAGSVDEQFF. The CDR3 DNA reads TGTGCCAGCACAAGAGCGGGGTCCGTCGATGAGCAGTTCTTC.

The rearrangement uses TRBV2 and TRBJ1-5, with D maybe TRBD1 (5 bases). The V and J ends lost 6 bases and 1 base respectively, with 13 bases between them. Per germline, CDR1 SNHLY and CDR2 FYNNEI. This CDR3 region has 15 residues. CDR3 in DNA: TGTGCCAGCAGCCGGTCGGGACTCAGCAATCAGCCCCAGCATTTT. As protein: CASSRSGLSNQPQHF.

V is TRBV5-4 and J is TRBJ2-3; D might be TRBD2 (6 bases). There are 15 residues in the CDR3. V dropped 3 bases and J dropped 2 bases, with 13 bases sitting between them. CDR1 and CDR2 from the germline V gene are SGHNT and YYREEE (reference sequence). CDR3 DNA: TGTGCCAGCAGCTCGCGACTAGTTTTCACAGATACGCAGTATTTT. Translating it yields CASSSRLVFTDTQYF. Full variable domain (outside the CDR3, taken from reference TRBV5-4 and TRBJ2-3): ETGVTQSPTHLIKTRGQQVTLRCSSQSGHNTVSWYQQALGQGPQFIFQYYREEENGRGNFPPRFSGLQFPNYSSELNVNALELDDSALYLCASSSRLVFTDTQYFGPGTRLTVL.

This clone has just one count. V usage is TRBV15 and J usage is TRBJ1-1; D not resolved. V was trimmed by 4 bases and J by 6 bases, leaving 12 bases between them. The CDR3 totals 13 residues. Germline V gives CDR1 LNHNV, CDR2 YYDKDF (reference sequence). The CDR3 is CATSITGSSEAFF. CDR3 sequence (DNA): TGTGCCACCAGCATAACCGGGAGCTCTGAAGCTTTCTTT.